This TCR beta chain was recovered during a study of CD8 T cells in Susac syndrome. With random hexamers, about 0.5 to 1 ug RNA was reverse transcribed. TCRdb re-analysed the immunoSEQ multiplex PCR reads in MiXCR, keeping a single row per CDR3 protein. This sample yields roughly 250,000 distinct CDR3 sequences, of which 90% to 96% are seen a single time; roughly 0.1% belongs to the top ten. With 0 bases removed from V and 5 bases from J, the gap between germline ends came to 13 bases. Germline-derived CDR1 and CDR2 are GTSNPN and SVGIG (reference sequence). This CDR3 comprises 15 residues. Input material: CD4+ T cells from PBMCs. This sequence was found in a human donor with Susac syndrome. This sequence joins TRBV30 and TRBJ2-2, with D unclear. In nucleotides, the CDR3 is TGTGCCTGGAGTGTATACCGACGACAAACCGGGGAGCTGTTTTTT. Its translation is CAWSVYRRQTGELFF.